A single sample is the source of the 28 T cell receptor beta chains below, sequenced in a study of blood T cell repertoires in COVID-19. Here immunoSEQ multiplex PCR was the method, and the copy in TCRdb shows in-frame clones only, minus some. The data hold a few hundred thousand clones, with approximately 87% observed a single time. Sequenced: peripheral blood. The receptors were gathered from a man between 60 and 75 years old who had recovered from COVID-19.

This chain uses TRBV28 with TRBJ1-5; 10 nucleotides match TRBD1. The length of the CDR3 is 14 residues. Trimming took 2 bases from V and 5 from J; bases not matched to a gene: 0. Germline CDR1 MDHEN, CDR2 SYDVKM. The CDR3, as DNA: TGTGCCAGCAGTTTAGGACAGGGGGATCAGCCCCAGCATTTT. This gives the protein CASSLGQGDQPQHF.

V gene TRBV29-1 combines with J gene TRBJ1-1; D ambiguous. The germline V gene encodes CDR1 SQVTM and CDR2 ANQGSEA. The CDR3 has 12 residues. The germline V and J ends were trimmed by 7 bases and 8 bases, with 17 bases remaining between them. Written as DNA, the CDR3 is TGCAGCGCGCCGGGAACACTGAAAGAAGCTTTCTTT. Translated, it gives CSAPGTLKEAFF.

This clone came up many times. The chain employs TRBV19 and TRBJ1-2; D gene ambiguous. Trimming took off 1 base at V and 8 bases at J, with 14 bases between the two ends. The germline V gene encodes CDR1 LNHDA and CDR2 SQIVND (reference sequence). This CDR3 has 14 residues. CDR3: CASSIAGGTRGYTF. The CDR3 nucleotides read TGTGCCAGTAGTATAGCTGGCGGTACGCGAGGCTACACCTTC.

The gene calls are TRBV11-3 and TRBJ2-1; 7 bases map to TRBD1. Germline assignment: CDR1 SGHNT and CDR2 YENEEA. CDR3 length: 14 residues. V lost 5 bases, J lost 10 bases, and 11 bases stayed unmatched. The DNA of the CDR3 is TGTGCCAGCAGCCTTAGCTTAGCGACAGGGGAGCAGTTCTTC. This gives the protein CASSLSLATGEQFF.

The rearrangement joins TRBV3-1 (or the pseudogene TRBV3-2) to TRBJ2-3; 12 bases are a match to TRBD2. The junction had 19 bases not matched to a gene; V was cut back by 0 bases and J by 3 bases. The CDR3 is made up of 22 amino acids. Germline CDR1 LGHDT, CDR2 YNNKEL (reference sequence). Here the CDR3 reads CASSQDMGRPSGRARRTDTQYF. Here the CDR3 DNA reads TGTGCCAGCAGCCAAGATATGGGCCGCCCTAGCGGGAGGGCCCGACGGACAGATACGCAGTATTTT.

V and J are TRBV28 and TRBJ2-7; TRBD1 matches at 7 bases. Germline lookup yields CDR1 MDHEN and CDR2 SYDVKM. The CDR3 runs 13 residues. J lost 5 bases, V lost 5 bases, and 6 bases had no gene match. CDR3 DNA: TGTGCCAGCAGTCCGACAGGGCGTCACGAGCAGTACTTC. Its protein is CASSPTGRHEQYF.

The chain employs TRBV30 and TRBJ2-2; TRBD2 matches 9 bases. The germline V gene encodes CDR1 GTSNPN and CDR2 SVGIG (reference sequence). This CDR3 comprises 12 residues. The CDR3 sequence is CGAGGDTGELFF. The CDR3 coding sequence is TGTGGCGCGGGAGGGGACACCGGGGAGCTGTTTTTT.

The chain couples TRBV12-3 or TRBV12-4 to TRBJ1-2; maybe TRBD1 (6 bases). The CDR3 is 13 amino acids. V lost 10 bases and J 8 bases, leaving 20 bases between the germline ends. The DNA of the CDR3 is TGTGCCACCCCTCGGGTAGGGGGGGGCGGCTACACCTTC. This encodes CATPRVGGGGYTF.

With respect to this clone: The sample contains more than one DNA sequence encoding this CDR3. This chain connects TRBV5-1 to TRBJ1-1; no clear D. Trimming took 0 bases from V and 1 from J, leaving 4 bases between them. The germline V gene encodes CDR1 SGHRS and CDR2 YFSETQ. The CDR3 runs to 13 residues. CDR3 nucleotides: TGCGCCAGCAGCTTGGCACAGAACACTGAAGCTTTCTTT. Protein product: CASSLAQNTEAFF.

The chain joins TRBV28 to TRBJ2-2, with 7 bases lining up with TRBD1. Germline CDR1 and CDR2: MDHEN and SYDVKM. The CDR3 spans 14 residues. Trimming cost V 5 bases and J 3 bases; bases outside gene matches: 3. The CDR3 DNA sequence: TGTGCCAGCAGTCGACAGGGCTACACCGGGGAGCTGTTTTTT. Its translation is CASSRQGYTGELFF.

The genes are TRBV6-5 and TRBJ1-3; the match to TRBD1 covers 7 bases. Trimming removed 7 bases from V and 3 bases from J; junction bases left unmatched: 9. CDR1 and CDR2 (germline): MNHEY, SVGAGI. CDR3 size: 15 residues. The CDR3 protein is CASKGEGAFGNTIYF. The CDR3 DNA reads TGTGCCAGCAAGGGCGAGGGGGCATTTGGAAACACCATATATTTT.

The chain couples TRBV10-3 to TRBJ2-7; D is perhaps TRBD1 (6 bases). The V end lost 6 bases, the J end lost 2 bases, and 8 bases lay between the germline ends. CDR3 size: 12 residues. In germline, CDR1 is ENHRY, CDR2 SYGVKD. CDR3 DNA: TGTGCCATCAGGGGGGCTACCTACGAGCAGTACTTC. Its translation is CAIRGATYEQYF.

This clone has more than one count but fewer than ten. This CDR3 is CASSLNIDPARYSPLHF. The CDR3 coding sequence is TGTGCCAGCAGCTTAAATATCGACCCAGCGAGATATTCACCCCTCCACTTT. This chain joins TRBV7-9 and TRBJ1-6; no clear D. CDR3 length: 17 amino acids. The ends were cut back, 2 bases at V and 8 bases at J, with 19 bases in the middle. Germline loops: CDR1 SEHNR, CDR2 FQNEAQ (reference sequence).

The chain employs TRBV6-5 and TRBJ2-1; 10 positions match TRBD2. CDR3 length: 16 residues. CDR1 and CDR2 from the germline V gene are MNHEY and SVGAGI. J gave up 5 bases and V 2 bases, and 6 bases lay outside the gene matches. CDR3 bases: TGTGCCAGCAGTTACCTCGGACTAGCGGCAAACAATGAGCAGTTCTTC. Its protein product is CASSYLGLAANNEQFF.

This clone occurred many times. The chain carries TRBV9 and TRBJ1-3; D gene unclear. Germline loops: CDR1 SGDLS, CDR2 YYNGEE. The CDR3 sequence is 16 residues long. V lost 0 bases, J lost 0 bases, and 10 bases lay in between. The CDR3, as DNA: TGTGCCAGCAGCGTAGTTGGCAGGTCCTCTGGAAACACCATATATTTT. Translated, it gives CASSVVGRSSGNTIYF.

The chain recombines TRBV28 with TRBJ1-2; D may be TRBD1 (6 bases). Trimming took 5 bases from V and 1 from J, leaving 8 bases between them. The germline CDR1 and CDR2 sequences are MDHEN and SYDVKM. CDR3 size: 13 residues. The CDR3 DNA reads as TGTGCCAGCAGTCGACAGGTTAACTATGGCTACACCTTC. It specifies CASSRQVNYGYTF.

CDR3 in DNA: TGTGCCAGCAGCTTAGCGGAGGGAAGTTTCTACGAGCAGTACTTC. This encodes CASSLAEGSFYEQYF. The rearrangement joins TRBV7-2 to TRBJ2-7; the D gene is possibly TRBD2 (6 bases). V was shortened by 0 bases and J by 3 bases, with 12 bases between the two germline ends. CDR1 and CDR2 (germline): SGHTA, FQGNSA. CDR3 size: 15 residues.

The genes are TRBV6-1 and TRBJ2-5; 9 nucleotides agree with TRBD2. The CDR3 extends over 17 amino acids. The V gene's germline CDR1 is MNHNS and CDR2 SASEGT. V lost 3 bases and J lost 3; bases outside the gene matches: 11. The CDR3 loop is CASSDPASGTIEETQYF. DNA for the CDR3: TGTGCCAGCAGTGACCCGGCTAGCGGGACAATAGAAGAGACCCAGTACTTC.

The chain has TRBV19 and TRBJ2-5; tentatively, D is TRBD2 (6 bases). The CDR3 is made up of 13 amino acids. Trimming pared 1 base from V and 5 bases from J, leaving 8 bases between. From germline, CDR1 is LNHDA and CDR2 SQIVND (reference sequence). In DNA, the CDR3 is TGTGCCAGTAGTATAGGGGGGAGGGAGACCCAGTACTTC. Protein sequence: CASSIGGRETQYF.

The gene calls are TRBV27 and TRBJ2-6; TRBD1 matches at 8 bases. Germline V gene sequence: CDR1 MNHEY, CDR2 SMNVEV (reference sequence). V was clipped by 7 bases and J by 3 bases; unmatched bases: 8. The CDR3 extends over 16 amino acids. The chain's CDR3 is CASTGTGRGGANVLTF. The CDR3 region has the DNA TGTGCCAGCACCGGGACAGGTCGCGGTGGGGCCAACGTCCTGACTTTC.

The rearrangement uses TRBV12-3 or TRBV12-4 and TRBJ1-2, with a tentative D call TRBD1 (6 bases). Between the trimmed V and J ends, which lost 6 bases and 5 bases, there was a span of 13 bases. This CDR3 comprises 13 residues. The CDR3 nucleotides read TGTGCCAGCAGCTCTACAGGGTTTTATGGCTACACCTTC. It codes for CASSSTGFYGYTF.

About this clone: This clone may be a read error of a much larger clone one base away. This rearrangement joins TRBV9 to TRBJ2-7, with TRBD2 as a possible D gene (6 bases). Trimming removed 3 bases from V and 2 bases from J, with 9 bases in between. The CDR3 extends over 13 amino acids. CDR1 is SGDLS, CDR2 YYNGEE, per germline. The CDR3 DNA is TGTGCCAGCAGCGGGGGACTTCCCTACGAGCAGTACTTC. This encodes CASSGGLPYEQYF.

The rearrangement joins TRBV11-2 to TRBJ1-6, with 7 bases fitting TRBD1. Trimming cost V 6 bases and J 11 bases; bases outside gene matches: 4. This CDR3 region has 12 residues. Germline-derived CDR1 and CDR2 are SGHAT and FQNNGV. The CDR3 nucleotides read TGTGCCAGCAGTCCCCAGGGGGCACCCCTCCACTTT. Residues: CASSPQGAPLHF.

The genes are TRBV12-5 and TRBJ2-7, with 9 nucleotides matching TRBD1. V was pared by 6 bases and J by 2 bases, with 14 bases of the junction left unmatched. The CDR3 length is 17 residues. CDR1 and CDR2 (germline): LGHNT, FRNRAP. This CDR3 is CASGQRRWTGEAYEQYF. The DNA for the CDR3 is TGTGCTAGTGGCCAACGCCGGTGGACAGGGGAGGCCTACGAGCAGTACTTC.

The chain is built from TRBV6-6 and TRBJ2-5, with D uncertain. Trimming cost V 9 bases and J 1 base, with 6 bases left between them. The CDR3 sequence is 11 residues long. Germline V gene data show CDR1 as MNHNY and CDR2 as SVGAGI (reference sequence). The CDR3 coding sequence is TGTGCCAGTTCGGTCCAAGAGACCCAGTACTTC. It is translated as CASSVQETQYF.

This clone was observed a handful of times. The chain links TRBV30 to TRBJ2-7, with 8 positions matching TRBD2. The CDR3 length is 14 residues. The ends lost 4 bases at V and 1 base at J; junction bases unmatched: 6. Germline V gene sequence: CDR1 GTSNPN, CDR2 SVGIG (reference sequence). DNA of the CDR3: TGTGCCTGGACCCCTAGCGGGTCATCCTACGAGCAGTACTTC. Its protein product is CAWTPSGSSYEQYF. Based on the CDR3 plus reference TRBV30 and TRBJ2-7, the full variable domain is SQTIHQWPATLVQPVGSPLSLECTVEGTSNPNLYWYRQAAGRGLQLLFYSVGIGQISSEVPQNLSASRPQDRQFILSSKKLLLSDSGFYLCAWTPSGSSYEQYFGPGTRLTVT.

The chain links TRBV28 to TRBJ2-7; 9 nucleotides agree with TRBD1. CDR3 length: 14 residues. Germline values: CDR1 MDHEN, CDR2 SYDVKM. V was pared by 3 bases and J by 12 bases, with 12 bases of the junction left unmatched. CDR3: CASSFLIRDRAVYF. CDR3 bases: TGTGCCAGCAGTTTTTTAATCCGGGACAGGGCGGTGTACTTC.

The chain links TRBV27 to TRBJ1-1, with no clear D. Trimming pared 4 bases from V and 3 bases from J, leaving 15 bases between. Germline CDR1 is MNHEY and CDR2 is SMNVEV (reference sequence). CDR3 length: 15 residues. The CDR3 DNA is TGTGCCAGCAGTTCCCGTTCGGGGATGGACACTGAAGCTTTCTTT. Protein sequence: CASSSRSGMDTEAFF.